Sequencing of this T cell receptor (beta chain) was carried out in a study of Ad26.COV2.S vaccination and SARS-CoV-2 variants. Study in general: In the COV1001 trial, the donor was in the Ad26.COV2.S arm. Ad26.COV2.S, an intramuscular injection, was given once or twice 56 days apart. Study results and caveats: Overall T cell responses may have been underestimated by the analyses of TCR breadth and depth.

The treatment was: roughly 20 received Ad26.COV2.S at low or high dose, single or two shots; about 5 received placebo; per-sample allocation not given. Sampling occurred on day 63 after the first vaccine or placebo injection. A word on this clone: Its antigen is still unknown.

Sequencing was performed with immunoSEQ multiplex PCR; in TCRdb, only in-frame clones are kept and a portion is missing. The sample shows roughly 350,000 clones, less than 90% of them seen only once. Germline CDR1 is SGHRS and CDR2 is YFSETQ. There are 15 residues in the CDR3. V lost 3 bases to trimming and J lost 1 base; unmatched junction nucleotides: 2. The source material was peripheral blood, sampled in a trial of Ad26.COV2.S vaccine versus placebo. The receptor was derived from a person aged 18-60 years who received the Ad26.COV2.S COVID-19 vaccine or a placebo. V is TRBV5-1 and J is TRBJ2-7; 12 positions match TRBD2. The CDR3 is CASSSGLAGSYEQYF. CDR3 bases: TGCGCCAGCAGCTCTGGACTAGCGGGGTCCTACGAGCAGTACTTC.